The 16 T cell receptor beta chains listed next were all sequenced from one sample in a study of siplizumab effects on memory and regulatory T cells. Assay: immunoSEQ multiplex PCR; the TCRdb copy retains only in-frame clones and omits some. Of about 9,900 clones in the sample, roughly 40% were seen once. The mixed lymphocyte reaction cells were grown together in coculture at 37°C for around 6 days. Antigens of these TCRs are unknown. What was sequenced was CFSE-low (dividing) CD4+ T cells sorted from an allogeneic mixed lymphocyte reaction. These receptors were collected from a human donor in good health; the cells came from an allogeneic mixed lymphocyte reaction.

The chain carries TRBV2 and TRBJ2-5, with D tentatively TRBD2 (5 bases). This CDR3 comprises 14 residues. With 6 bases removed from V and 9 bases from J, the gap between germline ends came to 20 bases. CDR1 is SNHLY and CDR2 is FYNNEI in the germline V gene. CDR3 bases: TGTGCCAGCAGCGATAAACGGACTTTTGCGGCCCAGTACTTC. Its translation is CASSDKRTFAAQYF. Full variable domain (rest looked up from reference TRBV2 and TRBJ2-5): EPEVTQTPSHQVTQMGQEVILRCVPISNHLYFYWYRQILGQKVEFLVSFYNNEISEKSEIFDDQFSVERPDGSNFTLKIRSTKLEDSAMYFCASSDKRTFAAQYFGPGTRLLVL.

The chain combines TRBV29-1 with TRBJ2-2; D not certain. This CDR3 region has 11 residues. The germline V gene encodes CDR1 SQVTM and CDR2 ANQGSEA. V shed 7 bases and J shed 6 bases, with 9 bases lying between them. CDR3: CSGKMSGELFF. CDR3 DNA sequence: TGCAGCGGAAAAATGTCCGGGGAGCTGTTTTTT.

DNA of the CDR3: TGTGCCAGTAGGTTGGGACGACAGACGAACACCGGGGAGCTGTTTTTT. Amino acid sequence: CASRLGRQTNTGELFF. V and J are TRBV19 and TRBJ2-2; D is possibly TRBD1 or TRBD2 (5 bases each). The V and J ends lost 6 bases and 0 bases respectively, with 14 bases between them. The germline V gene has CDR1 LNHDA and CDR2 SQIVND (reference sequence). The CDR3 runs to 16 residues.

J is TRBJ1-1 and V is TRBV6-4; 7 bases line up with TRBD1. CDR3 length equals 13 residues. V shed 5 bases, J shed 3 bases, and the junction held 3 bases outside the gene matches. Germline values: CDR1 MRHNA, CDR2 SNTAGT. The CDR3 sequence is CASSLTGDTEAFF. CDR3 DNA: TGTGCCAGCAGTCTTACAGGGGACACTGAAGCTTTCTTT.

The CDR3 sequence: CASRLGVGSYNSPLHF. The DNA of the CDR3 is TGTGCCAGCAGACTCGGGGTGGGCTCCTATAATTCACCCCTCCACTTT. J is TRBJ1-6 and V is TRBV27; the D is unclear. Germline CDR1 reads MNHEY; CDR2 reads SMNVEV (reference sequence). CDR3 size: 16 residues. V was cut by 6 bases and J by 0 bases, with 12 bases left in between.

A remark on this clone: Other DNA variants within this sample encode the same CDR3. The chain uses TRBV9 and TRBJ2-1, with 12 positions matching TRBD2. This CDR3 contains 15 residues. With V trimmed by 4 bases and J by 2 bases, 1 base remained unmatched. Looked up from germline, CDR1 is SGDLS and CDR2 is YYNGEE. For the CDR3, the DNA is TGTGCCAGCAGCCGGACTAGCGGGACCTACAATGAGCAGTTCTTC. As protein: CASSRTSGTYNEQFF. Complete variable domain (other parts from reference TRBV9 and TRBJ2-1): DSGVTQTPKHLITATGQRVTLRCSPRSGDLSVYWYQQSLDQGLQFLIQYYNGEERAKGNILERFSAQQFPDLHSELNLSSLELGDSALYFCASSRTSGTYNEQFFGPGTRLTVL.

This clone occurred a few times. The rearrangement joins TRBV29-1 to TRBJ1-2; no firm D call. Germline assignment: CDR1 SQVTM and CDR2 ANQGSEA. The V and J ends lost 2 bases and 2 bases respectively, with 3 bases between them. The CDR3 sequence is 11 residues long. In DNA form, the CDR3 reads TGCAGCGTTGAACGGAACTATGGCTACACCTTC. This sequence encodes CSVERNYGYTF.

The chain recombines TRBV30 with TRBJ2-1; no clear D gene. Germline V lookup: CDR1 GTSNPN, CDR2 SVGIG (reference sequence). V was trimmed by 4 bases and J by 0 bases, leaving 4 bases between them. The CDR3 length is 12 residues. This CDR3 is CAWKSSYNEQFF. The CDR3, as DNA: TGTGCCTGGAAAAGCTCCTACAATGAGCAGTTCTTC.

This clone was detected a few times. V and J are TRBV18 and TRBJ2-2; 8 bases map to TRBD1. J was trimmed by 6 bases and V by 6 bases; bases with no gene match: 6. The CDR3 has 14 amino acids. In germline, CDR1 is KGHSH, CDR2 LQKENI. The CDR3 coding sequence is TGTGCCAGCTCCCATGACAGGGGATCCGGGGAGCTGTTTTTT. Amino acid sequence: CASSHDRGSGELFF.

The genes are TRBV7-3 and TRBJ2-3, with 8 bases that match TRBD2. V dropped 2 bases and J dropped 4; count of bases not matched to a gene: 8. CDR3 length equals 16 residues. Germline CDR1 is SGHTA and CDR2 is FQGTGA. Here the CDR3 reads CASSLETAGVADTQYF. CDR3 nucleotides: TGTGCCAGCAGCTTAGAGACAGCGGGAGTGGCAGATACGCAGTATTTT.

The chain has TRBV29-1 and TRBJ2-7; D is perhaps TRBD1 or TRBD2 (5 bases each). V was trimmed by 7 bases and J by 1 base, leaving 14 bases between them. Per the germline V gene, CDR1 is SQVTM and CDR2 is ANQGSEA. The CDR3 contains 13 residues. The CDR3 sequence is CSGTGTRSYEQYF. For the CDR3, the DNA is TGCAGCGGGACCGGGACCCGATCCTACGAGCAGTACTTC.

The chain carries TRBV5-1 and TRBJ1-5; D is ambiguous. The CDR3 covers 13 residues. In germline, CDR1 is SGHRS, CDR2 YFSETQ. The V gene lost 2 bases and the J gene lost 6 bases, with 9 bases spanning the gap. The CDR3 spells CASSFGLGQPQHF. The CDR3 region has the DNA TGCGCCAGCAGCTTTGGTCTCGGTCAGCCCCAGCATTTT.

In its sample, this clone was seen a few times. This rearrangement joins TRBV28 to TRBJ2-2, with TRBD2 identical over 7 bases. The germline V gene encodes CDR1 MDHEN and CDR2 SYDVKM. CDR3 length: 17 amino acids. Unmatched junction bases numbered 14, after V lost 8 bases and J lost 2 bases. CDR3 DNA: TGTGCCAGCCGCTCTCTTGGACCTAGCGGAAACACCGGGGAGCTGTTTTTT. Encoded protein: CASRSLGPSGNTGELFF.

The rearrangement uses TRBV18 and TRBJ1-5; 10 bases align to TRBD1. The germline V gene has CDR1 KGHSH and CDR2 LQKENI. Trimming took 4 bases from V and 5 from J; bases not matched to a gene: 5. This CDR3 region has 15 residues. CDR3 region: CASSLNGQGDQPQHF. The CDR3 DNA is TGTGCCAGCTCACTTAATGGACAGGGGGATCAGCCCCAGCATTTT.

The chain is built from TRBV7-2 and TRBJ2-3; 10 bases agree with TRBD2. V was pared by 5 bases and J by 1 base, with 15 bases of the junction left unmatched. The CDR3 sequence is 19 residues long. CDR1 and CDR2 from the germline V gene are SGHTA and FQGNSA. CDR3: CASSRHGLAALGGTDTQYF. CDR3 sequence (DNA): TGTGCCAGCAGCCGCCACGGACTAGCGGCGTTGGGTGGCACAGATACGCAGTATTTT.

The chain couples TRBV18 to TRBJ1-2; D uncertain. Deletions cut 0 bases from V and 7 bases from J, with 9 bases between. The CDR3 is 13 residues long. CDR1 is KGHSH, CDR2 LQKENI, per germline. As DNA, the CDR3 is TGTGCCAGCTCACCACCCTTAGCAGGTGGCTACACCTTC. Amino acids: CASSPPLAGGYTF.